A single sample is the source of the 16 T cell receptor beta chains below, sequenced in a study of T cell repertoires in cytomegalovirus infection. TCRdb re-analysed the reads in MiXCR, keeping a single row per CDR3 protein. The table records around 740,000 distinct CDR3 sequences, roughly 35% of them present only once. Sequencing was carried out using PBMCs. Every receptor here comes from a human donor in good health (CMV status not recorded). Some clones in this sample may be carry-over from other donors' samples.

This clonotype was counted at least ten times. The V gene is TRBV12-3 or TRBV12-4, the J gene TRBJ1-4, with 9 bases matching TRBD1. Unmatched junction bases numbered 7, after V lost 6 bases and J lost 8 bases. The CDR3 extends over 14 amino acids. The CDR3 region is CASRPDRGSEKLFF. CDR3 bases: TGTGCCAGCAGGCCCGACAGGGGGTCGGAAAAACTGTTTTTT.

This clonotype has a single count. The chain combines TRBV6-4 with TRBJ2-2, with 10 nucleotides matching TRBD2. CDR1 is MRHNA and CDR2 is SNTAGT in the germline V gene. Trimming cost V 0 bases and J 3 bases; bases outside gene matches: 1. The CDR3 totals 16 residues. DNA for the CDR3: TGTGCCAGCAGTGACTCCGGGACTAGCGACACCGGGGAGCTGTTTTTT. This codes for CASSDSGTSDTGELFF.

J is TRBJ1-6 and V is TRBV11-2; tentative D call: TRBD1 (5 bases). With 5 bases removed from V and 7 bases from J, the gap between germline ends came to 24 bases. From germline, CDR1 is SGHAT and CDR2 FQNNGV. This CDR3 has 18 amino acids. The CDR3 region has the DNA TGTGCCAGCAGCCCTCGGGGCCTGTCGGGGCTTGAGAATTCACCCCTCCACTTT. It yields the protein CASSPRGLSGLENSPLHF.

The CDR3 DNA follows: TGTGCCAGCAGTACAGCCATTCCAGAGACCCAGTACTTC. Translating it yields CASSTAIPETQYF. The V gene is TRBV6-1, the J gene TRBJ2-5; D not resolved. The CDR3 contains 13 residues. The germline CDR1 and CDR2 sequences are MNHNS and SASEGT. V dropped 5 bases and J dropped 4 bases, with 11 bases sitting between them.

The chain recombines TRBV12-3 or TRBV12-4 with TRBJ2-2; 7 nucleotides match TRBD2. The CDR3 consists of 14 residues. V trimming: 5 bases; J trimming: 5 bases; junction bases outside the gene matches: 5. CDR3 region: CASSSGIGTGELFF. Here the CDR3 DNA reads TGTGCCAGCAGTAGCGGGATCGGAACCGGGGAGCTGTTTTTT.

The chain joins TRBV7-2 to TRBJ2-3; 11 nucleotides align to TRBD2. Per the germline V gene, CDR1 is SGHTA and CDR2 is FQGNSA. V lost 9 bases, J lost 3 bases, and 11 bases stayed unmatched. The CDR3 runs to 16 residues. The CDR3 DNA reads TGTGCCAGTCAACTAGCGGGAGTTGGGTGGACAGATACGCAGTATTTT. Its protein product is CASQLAGVGWTDTQYF.

This chain connects TRBV29-1 to TRBJ1-4; weak D call: TRBD1 (5 bases). Trimming took 3 bases from V and 10 from J, leaving 12 bases between them. The CDR3 has 12 residues. Germline V CDR1 and CDR2: SQVTM, ANQGSEA. Here the CDR3 DNA reads TGCAGCGTTGAGGGGACCGGCGGAAAACTGTTTTTT. Its translation is CSVEGTGGKLFF.

This clonotype was counted at least ten times. V gene TRBV7-6 combines with J gene TRBJ2-3; perhaps D is TRBD1 or TRBD2 (6 bases each). Germline CDR1 and CDR2: SGHVS and FNYEAQ. V was clipped by 5 bases and J by 2 bases, with 17 bases between them. CDR3 length: 16 residues. The DNA of the CDR3 is TGTGCCAGCAGCCACAGCGGGTGGGGGGCCACAGATACGCAGTATTTT. It encodes CASSHSGWGATDTQYF.

The chain uses TRBV10-3 and TRBJ2-7; D is perhaps TRBD2 (5 bases). Trimming cost V 5 bases and J 0 bases, with 14 bases left between them. Germline V gene lookup returns CDR1 ENHRY and CDR2 SYGVKD. The CDR3 is 15 residues long. CDR3 amino acids: CAISSDGGDSYEQYF. CDR3 sequence (DNA): TGTGCCATCAGTTCCGACGGAGGAGACTCCTACGAGCAGTACTTC.

This clonotype has only a few counts. The chain carries TRBV20-1 and TRBJ2-7, with TRBD1 matching over 8 bases. CDR3 length: 15 amino acids. Germline V gene data show CDR1 as DFQATT and CDR2 as SNEGSKA (reference sequence). Unmatched junction bases numbered 9, after V lost 5 bases and J lost 0 bases. The DNA for the CDR3 is TGCAGTGCTCGCCCCGCGGACAGGGACTCCTACGAGCAGTACTTC. It specifies CSARPADRDSYEQYF.

The chain joins TRBV6-4 to TRBJ2-3; TRBD2 matches 8 bases. The germline CDR1 and CDR2 sequences are MRHNA and SNTAGT. V was clipped by 2 bases and J by 2 bases; unmatched bases: 3. The CDR3 is made up of 15 amino acids. The CDR3 nucleotides read TGTGCCAGCAGTGACAAAGCGGGAGACACAGATACGCAGTATTTT. Protein sequence: CASSDKAGDTDTQYF.

This sequence joins TRBV2 and TRBJ1-1; D unclear. Trimming removed 10 bases at V and 3 bases at J, with 12 bases between. The CDR3 covers 12 residues. Germline CDR1 SNHLY, CDR2 FYNNEI. The CDR3 loop reads CATGRKDTEAFF. The CDR3 DNA sequence: TGTGCCACAGGACGTAAGGACACTGAAGCTTTCTTT.

This clonotype appeared a few times. The chain carries TRBV10-3 and TRBJ2-1; 9 nucleotides line up with TRBD1. Germline values: CDR1 ENHRY, CDR2 SYGVKD. This CDR3 is 15 amino acids long. The V gene end was trimmed by 6 bases and the J gene end by 6 bases; junction bases not matched to a gene: 9. The CDR3 nucleotides read TGTGCCATCAGGTCCGGGACAGGGACCCCCAATGAGCAGTTCTTC. It encodes CAIRSGTGTPNEQFF.

About this clonotype: This CDR3 fails to terminate in the conserved phenylalanine or tryptophan, so it likely reflects a read error. CDR3: CASSTLAPGANVLTC. Here the CDR3 DNA reads TGTGCCAGCAGTACCCTCGCTCCGGGGGCCAACGTCCTGACTTGC. This chain uses TRBV27 with TRBJ2-6; D unclear. Germline V gene data show CDR1 as MNHEY and CDR2 as SMNVEV (reference sequence). The germline V and J ends were trimmed by 5 bases and 4 bases, with 12 bases remaining between them. The CDR3 totals 15 residues.

At least ten counts were recorded for this clonotype. V gene TRBV6-1 combines with J gene TRBJ2-2; TRBD1 matches at 8 bases. V was clipped by 6 bases and J by 2 bases; unmatched bases: 5. The CDR3 runs 15 residues. Germline assignment: CDR1 MNHNS and CDR2 SASEGT. CDR3 sequence reads: CASRRTGINTGELFF. The CDR3 nucleotides are TGTGCCAGCAGAAGGACAGGGATTAACACCGGGGAGCTGTTTTTT.

Many counts were recorded for this clonotype. V and J are TRBV7-2 and TRBJ2-1; D is uncertain. The V gene's germline CDR1 is SGHTA and CDR2 FQGNSA. The CDR3 totals 15 residues. V was trimmed by 2 bases and J by 0 bases, leaving 8 bases between them. The CDR3 loop reads CASSLQSGSYNEQFF. As DNA, the CDR3 is TGTGCCAGCAGCTTACAATCCGGCTCCTACAATGAGCAGTTCTTC. Full variable domain (missing parts from reference TRBV7-2 and TRBJ2-1): GAGVSQSPSNKVTEKGKDVELRCDPISGHTALYWYRQSLGQGLEFLIYFQGNSAPDKSGLPSDRFSAERTGGSVSTLTIQRTQQEDSAVYLCASSLQSGSYNEQFFGPGTRLTVL.